The clone carrying this T cell receptor (beta chain) was detected a few times. Amplification of TCR alpha and beta CDR3 regions from RNA used iRepertoire nested multiplex PCR. Each CDR3 protein is one row after TCRdb ran MiXCR on the multiplex PCR reads. Of approximately 120,000 distinct CDR3 sequences in the sample, approximately 25% were seen once. The entry originates in a study of glioma-infiltrating T cells. Germline V lookup: CDR1 WSHSY, CDR2 SAAADI. CDR3 length: 14 amino acids. Losses at the gene ends were 6 bases for V and 0 bases for J; bases not matched to a gene: 1. This clonotype was sampled from a human donor with low-grade glioma or glioblastoma, undergoing nonglioma brain surgery, or in good health (not recorded which). This chain uses TRBV10-2 with TRBJ1-1; the match to TRBD1 covers 10 bases. Sample: glioma tissue, nonneoplastic brain tissue, or PBMCs (not recorded which). The DNA for the CDR3 is TGCGCCAGCAGAGGGACAGGGGTGAACACTGAAGCTTTCTTT. This gives the protein CASRGTGVNTEAFF.